Given below is one TCR beta chain in context. Its matching antigen is unknown. This sample was taken from a study of early T cells in non-severe SARS-CoV-2 infection. About the study: Chains were unpaired, as sequencing was done on bulk RNA from unsorted whole blood. Study-level results: Database matching using VDJdb favored anti-spike CD8 responses, with private and CD4 specificities left missing.

Individual cDNA molecules carried attached unique molecular identifiers. TCRdb reprocessed the 5' RACE reads with MiXCR, giving one entry per CDR3 protein. The sample contains 43,000 or so distinct CDR3 sequences, around 6.8% of which appear only once. The germline gives CDR1 SGHVS, CDR2 FQNEAQ. The CDR3 is 16 amino acids. V dropped 6 bases and J dropped 3 bases, with 17 bases sitting between them. The sequence was obtained from an adult who was a healthcare worker with PCR-confirmed SARS-CoV-2 infection or an uninfected control (not recorded which). The specimen was whole blood. The chain employs TRBV7-8 and TRBJ2-2, with TRBD1 as a possible D gene (5 bases). CDR3 sequence reads: CASSITGGADTGELFF. CDR3 DNA: TGTGCCAGCAGTATCACAGGCGGCGCGGACACCGGGGAGCTGTTTTTT.